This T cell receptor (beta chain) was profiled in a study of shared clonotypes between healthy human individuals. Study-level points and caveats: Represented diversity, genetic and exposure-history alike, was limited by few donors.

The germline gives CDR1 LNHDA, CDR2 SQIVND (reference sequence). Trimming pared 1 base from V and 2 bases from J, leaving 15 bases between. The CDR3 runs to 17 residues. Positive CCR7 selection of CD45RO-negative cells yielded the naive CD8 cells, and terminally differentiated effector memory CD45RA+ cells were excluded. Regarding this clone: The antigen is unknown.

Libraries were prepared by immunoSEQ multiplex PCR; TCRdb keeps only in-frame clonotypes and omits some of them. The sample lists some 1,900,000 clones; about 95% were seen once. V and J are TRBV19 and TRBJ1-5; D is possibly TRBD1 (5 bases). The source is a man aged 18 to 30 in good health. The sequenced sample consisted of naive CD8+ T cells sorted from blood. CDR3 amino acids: CASSIAPLGEGNQPQHF. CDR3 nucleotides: TGTGCCAGTAGTATAGCACCTTTGGGGGAGGGCAATCAGCCCCAGCATTTT. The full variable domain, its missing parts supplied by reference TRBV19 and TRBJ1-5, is DGGITQSPKYLFRKEGQNVTLSCEQNLNHDAMYWYRQDPGQGLRLIYYSQIVNDFQKGDIAEGYSVSREKKESFPLTVTSAQKNPTAFYLCASSIAPLGEGNQPQHFGDGTRLSIL.